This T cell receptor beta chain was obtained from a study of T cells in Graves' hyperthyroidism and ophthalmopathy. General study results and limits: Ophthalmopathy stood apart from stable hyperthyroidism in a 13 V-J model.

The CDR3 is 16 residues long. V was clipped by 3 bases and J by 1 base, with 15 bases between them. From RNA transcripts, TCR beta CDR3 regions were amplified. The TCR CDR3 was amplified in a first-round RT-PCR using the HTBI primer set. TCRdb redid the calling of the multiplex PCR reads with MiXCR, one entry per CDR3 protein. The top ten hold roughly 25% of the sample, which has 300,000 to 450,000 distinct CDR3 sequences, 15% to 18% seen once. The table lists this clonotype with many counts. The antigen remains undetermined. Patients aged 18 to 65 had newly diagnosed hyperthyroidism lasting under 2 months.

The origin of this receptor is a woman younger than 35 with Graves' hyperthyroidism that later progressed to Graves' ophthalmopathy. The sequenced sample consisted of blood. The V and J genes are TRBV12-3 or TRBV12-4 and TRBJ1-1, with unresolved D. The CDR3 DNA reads TGTGCCAGCAGTTTTTATCCCCGGGTGCCGAACACTGAAGCTTTCTTT. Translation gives CASSFYPRVPNTEAFF.